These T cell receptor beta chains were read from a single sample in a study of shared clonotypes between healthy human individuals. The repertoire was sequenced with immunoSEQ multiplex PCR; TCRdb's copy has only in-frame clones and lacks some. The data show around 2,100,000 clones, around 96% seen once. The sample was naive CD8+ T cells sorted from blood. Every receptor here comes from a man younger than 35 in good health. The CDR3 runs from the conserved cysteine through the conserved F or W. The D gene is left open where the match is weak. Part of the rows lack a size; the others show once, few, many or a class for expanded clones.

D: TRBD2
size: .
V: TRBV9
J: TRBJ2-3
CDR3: CASSVGLAGLGTDTQYF
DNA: TGTGCCAGCAGCGTTGGACTAGCGGGCTTGGGCACAGATACGCAGTATTTT

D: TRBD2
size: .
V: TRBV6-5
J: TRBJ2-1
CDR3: CASNPGLAGDNEQFF
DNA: TGTGCCAGCAATCCCGGACTAGCGGGAGACAATGAGCAGTTCTTC

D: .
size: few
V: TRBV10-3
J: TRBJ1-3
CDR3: CAISEGSGNTIYF
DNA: TGTGCCATCAGTGAAGGCTCTGGAAACACCATATATTTT

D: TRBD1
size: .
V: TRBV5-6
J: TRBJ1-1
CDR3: CASSEQGTEAFF
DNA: TGTGCCAGCAGCGAACAGGGGACTGAAGCTTTCTTT

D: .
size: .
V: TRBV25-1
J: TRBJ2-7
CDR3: CASSEYGQGGRYEQYF
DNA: TGTGCCAGCAGTGAATACGGGCAGGGGGGACGCTACGAGCAGTACTTC

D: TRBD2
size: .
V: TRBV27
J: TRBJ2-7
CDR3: CASSPGTSGREQYF
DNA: TGTGCCAGCAGTCCCGGGACTAGCGGGAGGGAGCAGTACTTC

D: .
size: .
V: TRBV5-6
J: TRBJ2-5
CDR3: CASSPWGGALKTQYF
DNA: TGTGCCAGCTCCCCGTGGGGGGGGGCACTAAAGACCCAGTACTTC

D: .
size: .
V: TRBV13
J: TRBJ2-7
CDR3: CASSFLGNTYEQYF
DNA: TGTGCCAGCAGCTTTTTGGGAAATACCTACGAGCAGTACTTC

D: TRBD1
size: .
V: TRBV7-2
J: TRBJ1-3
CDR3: CASSLVQGASGNTIYF
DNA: TGTGCCAGCAGCTTAGTCCAGGGGGCCTCTGGAAACACCATATATTTT

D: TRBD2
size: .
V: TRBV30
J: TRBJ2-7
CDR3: CAAGGSNEQYF
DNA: TGTGCCGCGGGAGGGAGCAACGAGCAGTACTTC

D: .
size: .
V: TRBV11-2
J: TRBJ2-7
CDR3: CASRDPRIYEQYF
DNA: TGTGCCAGCCGGGACCCGAGGATCTACGAGCAGTACTTC

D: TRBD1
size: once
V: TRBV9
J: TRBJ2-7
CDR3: CASSATGGGIYEQYF
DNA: TGTGCCAGCAGCGCCACAGGGGGCGGAATCTACGAGCAGTACTTC

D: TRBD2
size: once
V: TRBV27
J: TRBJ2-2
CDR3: CASSRTSGSGTGELFF
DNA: TGTGCCAGCAGCAGGACTAGCGGGAGTGGGACCGGGGAGCTGTTTTTT

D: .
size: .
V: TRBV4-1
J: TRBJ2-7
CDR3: CASSQRAQYEQYF
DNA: TGCGCCAGCAGCCAAAGAGCCCAGTACGAGCAGTACTTC

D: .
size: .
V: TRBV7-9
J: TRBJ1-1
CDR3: CASSFQGAEAFF
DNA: TGTGCCAGCAGCTTTCAAGGGGCTGAAGCTTTCTTT

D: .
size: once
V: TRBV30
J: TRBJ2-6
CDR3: CAWSRDTSGANVLTF
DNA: TGTGCCTGGAGCCGAGACACCTCTGGGGCCAACGTCCTGACTTTC

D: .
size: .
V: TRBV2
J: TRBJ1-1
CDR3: CASRAQGGVNTEAFF
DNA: TGTGCCAGCAGAGCTCAAGGGGGGGTGAACACTGAAGCTTTCTTT

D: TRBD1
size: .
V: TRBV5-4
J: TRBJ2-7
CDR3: CASSLSGQGSYEQYF
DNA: TGTGCCAGCAGCTTGTCGGGACAGGGGTCCTACGAGCAGTACTTC

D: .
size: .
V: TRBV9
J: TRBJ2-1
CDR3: CASSAGDEQFF
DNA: TGTGCCAGCAGCGCAGGGGATGAGCAGTTCTTC

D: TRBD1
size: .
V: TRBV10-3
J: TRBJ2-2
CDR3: CAISTGTATGELFF
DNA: TGTGCCATCAGTACCGGGACAGCCACCGGGGAGCTGTTTTTT

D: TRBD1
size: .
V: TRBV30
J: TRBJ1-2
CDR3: CAWSGDRVVDGYTF
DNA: TGTGCCTGGAGTGGGGACAGGGTGGTGGATGGCTACACCTTC

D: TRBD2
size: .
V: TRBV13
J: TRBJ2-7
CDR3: CASTGGLDTSYEQYF
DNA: TGTGCCAGCACCGGGGGACTAGACACCTCCTACGAGCAGTACTTC

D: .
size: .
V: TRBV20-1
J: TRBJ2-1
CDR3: CSPTKNNEQFF
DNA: TGCAGCCCTACCAAGAACAATGAGCAGTTCTTC

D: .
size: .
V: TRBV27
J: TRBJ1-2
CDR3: CASSLGRAYGYTF
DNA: TGTGCCAGCAGTTTGGGCAGGGCCTATGGCTACACCTTC

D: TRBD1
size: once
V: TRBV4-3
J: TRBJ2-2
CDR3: CASSRTGGTGELFF
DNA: TGCGCCAGCAGCCGGACAGGGGGGACCGGGGAGCTGTTTTTT

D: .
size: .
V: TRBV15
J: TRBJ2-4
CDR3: CATSRDRGDGNIQYF
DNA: TGTGCCACCAGCAGAGATCGAGGGGATGGAAACATTCAGTACTTC

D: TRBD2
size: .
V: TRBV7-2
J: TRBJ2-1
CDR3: CASSNVIAGTEHEQFF
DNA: TGTGCCAGCAGCAACGTCATAGCGGGGACGGAGCATGAGCAGTTCTTC

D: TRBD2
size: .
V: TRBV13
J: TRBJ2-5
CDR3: CASSLLAGAQETQYF
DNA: TGTGCCAGCAGCTTGCTAGCGGGGGCACAAGAGACCCAGTACTTC

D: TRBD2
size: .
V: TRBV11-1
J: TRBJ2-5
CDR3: CASSQLSGLAVGETQYF
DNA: TGTGCCAGCAGCCAGCTTTCCGGACTAGCGGTTGGAGAGACCCAGTACTTC

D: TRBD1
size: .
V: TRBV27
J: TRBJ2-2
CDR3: CASSSRDRGIYTGELFF
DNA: TGTGCCAGCAGTAGCCGGGACAGGGGGATTTACACCGGGGAGCTGTTTTTT

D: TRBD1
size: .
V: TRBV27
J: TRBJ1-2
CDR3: CASSLSNRGRDRYTF
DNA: TGTGCCAGCAGTTTATCGAACAGGGGGCGCGATCGCTACACCTTC

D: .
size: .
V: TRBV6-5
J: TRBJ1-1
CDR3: CASGLEQGNTEAFF
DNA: TGTGCCAGCGGCCTTGAACAGGGGAACACTGAAGCTTTCTTT

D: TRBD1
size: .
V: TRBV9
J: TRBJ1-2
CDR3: CASSGGTGDYYGYTF
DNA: TGTGCCAGCAGCGGAGGGACAGGGGACTACTATGGCTACACCTTC

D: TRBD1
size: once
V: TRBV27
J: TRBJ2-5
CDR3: CASSPSTGEETQYF
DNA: TGTGCCAGCAGTCCGTCGACAGGGGAGGAGACCCAGTACTTC

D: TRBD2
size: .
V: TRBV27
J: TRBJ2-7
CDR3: CASSFSGASYEQYF
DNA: TGTGCCAGCAGTTTTAGCGGGGCTTCCTACGAGCAGTACTTC

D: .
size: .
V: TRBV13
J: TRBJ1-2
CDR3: CASSLFSGGSTGYTF
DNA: TGTGCCAGCAGCCTTTTCAGCGGGGGCAGCACTGGCTACACCTTC

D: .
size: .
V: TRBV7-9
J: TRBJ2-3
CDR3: CASSSSETDTQYF
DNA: TGTGCCAGCAGCTCAAGCGAAACAGATACGCAGTATTTT

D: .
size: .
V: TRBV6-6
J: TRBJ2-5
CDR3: CASSTSGARGQETQYF
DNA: TGTGCCAGCAGTACATCCGGGGCCAGGGGACAAGAGACCCAGTACTTC

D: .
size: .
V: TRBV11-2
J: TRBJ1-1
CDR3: CASSLTSLNTEAFF
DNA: TGTGCCAGCAGCTTAACTTCCTTGAACACTGAAGCTTTCTTT

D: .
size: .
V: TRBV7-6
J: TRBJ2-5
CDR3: CASSWMASERRETQYF
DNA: TGTGCCAGCAGCTGGATGGCTAGTGAGAGACGGGAGACCCAGTACTTC

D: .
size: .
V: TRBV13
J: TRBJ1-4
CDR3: CASSPSRGKGEKLFF
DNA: TGTGCCAGCAGCCCATCGAGAGGGAAGGGTGAAAAACTGTTTTTT

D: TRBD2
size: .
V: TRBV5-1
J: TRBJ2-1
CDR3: CASSRLAGGPGNEQFF
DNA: TGCGCCAGCAGTAGACTAGCGGGAGGGCCTGGGAATGAGCAGTTCTTC

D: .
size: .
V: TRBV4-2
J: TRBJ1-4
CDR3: CASSQEEGVREKLFF
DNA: TGTGCCAGCAGCCAAGAGGAGGGAGTTCGCGAAAAACTGTTTTTT

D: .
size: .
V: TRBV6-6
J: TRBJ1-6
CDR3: CASSYGEGYNSPLHF
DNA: TGTGCCAGCAGTTACGGAGAAGGCTATAATTCACCCCTCCACTTT

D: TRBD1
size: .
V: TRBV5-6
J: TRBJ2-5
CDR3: CASSWRTGGVETQYF
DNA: TGTGCCAGCAGCTGGAGGACAGGGGGCGTTGAGACCCAGTACTTC

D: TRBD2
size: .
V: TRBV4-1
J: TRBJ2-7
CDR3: CASSQGASGGSFTYEQYF
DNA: TGCGCCAGCAGCCAAGGGGCTTCCGGCGGGAGTTTTACCTACGAGCAGTACTTC

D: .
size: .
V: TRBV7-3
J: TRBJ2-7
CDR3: CASSLLPDYEQYF
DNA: TGTGCCAGCAGCTTACTCCCGGACTACGAGCAGTACTTC

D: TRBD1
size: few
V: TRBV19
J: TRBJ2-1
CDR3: CASSMGQGAYNEQFF
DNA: TGTGCCAGTAGTATGGGACAGGGGGCTTACAATGAGCAGTTCTTC

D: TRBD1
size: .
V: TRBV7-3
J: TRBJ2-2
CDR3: CASSLGTANTGELFF
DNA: TGTGCCAGCAGCTTGGGGACAGCGAACACCGGGGAGCTGTTTTTT

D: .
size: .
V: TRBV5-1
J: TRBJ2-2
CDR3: CASSFGVNTGELFF
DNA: TGCGCCAGCAGCTTTGGGGTGAACACCGGGGAGCTGTTTTTT